Below are 7 T cell receptor beta chains sequenced from a single sample in a study of OX40 agonist ivuxolimab in advanced cancers. The library was made by the immunoSEQ multiplex PCR assay. Not all clones reach the TCRdb copy of this immuneACCESS table, which keeps in-frame sequences only. Checked studies attribute under half of the gap to unresolved V genes and leave the rest unexplained. This sample gives about 34,000 clones in total; roughly four fifths of them show up just once. The ten most abundant clones make up roughly 2.5% of the sample. Sequencing used CD4+ or CD8+ T cells sorted from blood, obtained in a trial of the OX40 agonist ivuxolimab. The receptors derive from an adult with an advanced solid tumor such as melanoma, head and neck, liver or kidney cancer.

This clone has a handful of counts. This rearrangement joins TRBV2 to TRBJ1-2, with D possibly matching TRBD1 (5 bases). The CDR3 loop spans 15 amino acids. Germline CDR1 and CDR2: SNHLY and FYNNEI. Trimming shortened V by 2 bases and J by 7 bases, and 17 bases separated the two germline ends. CDR3: CASSEFAGSSLGYTF. CDR3 sequence (DNA): TGTGCCAGCAGTGAATTTGCAGGGAGTTCTCTTGGCTACACCTTC.

The chain couples TRBV6-1 to TRBJ2-3, with D unclear. CDR1 is MNHNS, CDR2 SASEGT, per germline. V was clipped by 9 bases and J by 6 bases, with 13 bases between them. This CDR3 spans 12 amino acids. CDR3 in DNA: TGTGCCAGATCAGGCAGAGTGGATACGCAGTATTTT. It is translated as CARSGRVDTQYF.

This chain connects TRBV28 to TRBJ1-2; 8 bases map to TRBD1. The CDR3 consists of 14 residues. Germline V gene sequence: CDR1 MDHEN, CDR2 SYDVKM. V shed 7 bases and J 1 base; nucleotides not matched to a gene: 5. CDR3 bases: TGTGCCAGCACCGCAGGGGGCGTTAACTATGGCTACACCTTC. Its translation: CASTAGGVNYGYTF.

V gene TRBV7-2 combines with J gene TRBJ1-6; D may be TRBD1 (6 bases). The CDR3 sequence is 13 residues long. From germline, CDR1 is SGHTA and CDR2 FQGNSA. The V gene lost 1 base and the J gene lost 16 bases, with 14 bases spanning the gap. CDR3 sequence reads: CASSLGYGQPLHF. The CDR3 bases are TGTGCCAGCAGCTTAGGTTACGGACAGCCTCTCCACTTT.

The table lists this clone with a count of one. The V gene is TRBV6-6, the J gene TRBJ2-5; D gene ambiguous. The ends were cut back, 2 bases at V and 1 base at J, with 5 bases in the middle. The CDR3 contains 13 residues. CDR1 MNHNY and CDR2 SVGAGI come from the germline V gene (reference sequence). Written as DNA, the CDR3 is TGTGCCAGCAGTTACCCGTCCCAAGAGACCCAGTACTTC. It yields the protein CASSYPSQETQYF.

The chain carries TRBV27 and TRBJ2-7; no clear D. The CDR3 loop spans 12 amino acids. The germline V and J ends were trimmed by 5 bases and 6 bases, with 11 bases remaining between them. Germline assignment: CDR1 MNHEY and CDR2 SMNVEV (reference sequence). CDR3 nucleotide sequence: TGTGCCAGCAGTGCGCATAGGCGCGAGCAGTACTTC. Amino acid sequence: CASSAHRREQYF.

This clone was counted only a few times. This chain joins TRBV19 and TRBJ2-1; TRBD2 is a possible D gene (5 bases). This CDR3 region has 13 residues. The germline V gene has CDR1 LNHDA and CDR2 SQIVND (reference sequence). Trimming pared 3 bases from V and 3 bases from J, leaving 6 bases between. In nucleotides, the CDR3 is TGTGCCAGTAGTATCGACTACTACAATGAGCAGTTCTTC. This translates into CASSIDYYNEQFF.